What follows are 26 T cell receptor beta chains derived from one specimen sequenced in a study of T cells after yellow fever vaccination. TCRdb called the 5' RACE reads again in MiXCR, with one record for every CDR3 protein. This table holds hundreds of thousands of distinct CDR3 sequences, 18% found once. The sample was PBMCs, taken before the yellow fever booster vaccination. These receptors were collected from a man aged 18 to 30 who received the YFV17D yellow fever vaccine.

This clonotype was seen a few times. The rearrangement uses TRBV11-1 and TRBJ2-1; the match to TRBD2 covers 15 bases. This CDR3 contains 16 residues. Germline CDR1 and CDR2: SGHAT and FQDESV (reference sequence). Trimming removed 5 bases from V and 4 bases from J; junction bases left unmatched: 3. The CDR3 is CASSPGTSGGYNEQFF. The CDR3 nucleotides are TGTGCCAGCAGCCCCGGGACTAGCGGGGGGTACAATGAGCAGTTCTTC.

The chain recombines TRBV7-3 with TRBJ2-3, with D possibly TRBD2 on 7 matching bases. Trimming took 6 bases from V and 1 from J, leaving 14 bases between them. The germline gives CDR1 SGHTA, CDR2 FQGTGA. This CDR3 has 15 residues. CDR3 in DNA: TGTGCCAGCAGTCTCCTCGGGGGGCGCACAGATACGCAGTATTTT. Translated, it gives CASSLLGGRTDTQYF.

This chain links TRBV9 with TRBJ2-7, with a possible D match to TRBD2 (6 bases). The V end was cut by 4 bases, the J end by 4 bases, with 18 bases between. CDR1 and CDR2 from the germline V gene are SGDLS and YYNGEE. CDR3 length equals 15 residues. The CDR3 spells CASSPHGGPVYEQYV. Here the CDR3 DNA reads TGTGCCAGCAGCCCTCACGGGGGACCAGTGTACGAGCAGTACGTC.

This rearrangement joins TRBV20-1 to TRBJ1-2; the D gene is possibly TRBD1 (5 bases). CDR1 is DFQATT and CDR2 is SNEGSKA in the germline V gene (reference sequence). The V and J ends lost 6 bases and 8 bases respectively, with 19 bases between them. This CDR3 is 13 amino acids long. CDR3 in amino acids: CSAQTRDSLGYTF. The CDR3 region has the DNA TGCAGTGCCCAAACCCGCGACAGCTTGGGCTACACCTTC.

This chain uses TRBV19 with TRBJ1-1, with 7 bases that match TRBD1. Losses at the gene ends were 3 bases for V and 7 bases for J; bases not matched to a gene: 5. The CDR3 covers 13 residues. Germline V gives CDR1 LNHDA, CDR2 SQIVND (reference sequence). DNA for the CDR3: TGTGCCAGTAGTATGGAAAGGGGGCTTGAAGCTTTCTTT. Its protein product is CASSMERGLEAFF.

This clonotype was detected only a few times. The chain carries TRBV19 and TRBJ1-5; the match to TRBD1 covers 9 bases. This CDR3 has 19 amino acids. Trimming removed 7 bases from V and 1 base from J; junction bases left unmatched: 17. CDR1 LNHDA and CDR2 SQIVND come from the germline V gene (reference sequence). The CDR3 sequence: CASTARGQGLFGSNQPQHF. DNA for the CDR3: TGTGCCAGTACCGCCCGGGGACAGGGCCTGTTTGGGAGCAATCAGCCCCAGCATTTT.

A few counts support this clonotype. This chain's CDR3 is CASSPTRWGETQYF. The CDR3 nucleotides read TGCGCCAGCAGCCCGACCCGGTGGGGGGAGACCCAGTACTTC. The chain is built from TRBV4-1 and TRBJ2-5; D assignment may be TRBD1 or TRBD2 (5 bases each). The CDR3 runs to 14 residues. Looked up from germline, CDR1 is MGHRA and CDR2 is YSYEKL. Trimming shortened V by 4 bases and J by 5 bases, and 14 bases separated the two germline ends.

V usage is TRBV10-1 and J usage is TRBJ1-1, with TRBD1 as a possible D gene (6 bases). There are 16 residues in the CDR3. CDR1 is WNHNN and CDR2 is SYGVQD in the germline V gene (reference sequence). The V gene lost 0 bases and the J gene lost 7 bases, with 18 bases spanning the gap. This CDR3 is CASSESGSGDLVEAFF. The CDR3 bases are TGCGCCAGCAGTGAGTCCGGGTCAGGGGACTTGGTTGAAGCTTTCTTT.

This chain joins TRBV2 and TRBJ2-5; D may be TRBD2 (7 bases). This CDR3 contains 13 residues. The V end lost 7 bases, the J end lost 5 bases, and 14 bases lay between the germline ends. The germline V gene encodes CDR1 SNHLY and CDR2 FYNNEI. For the CDR3, the DNA is TGTGCCAGCACTGAGGGGGGGGCGGAGACCCAGTACTTC. Encoded protein: CASTEGGAETQYF. The whole variable domain, remainder taken from reference TRBV2 and TRBJ2-5, is EPEVTQTPSHQVTQMGQEVILRCVPISNHLYFYWYRQILGQKVEFLVSFYNNEISEKSEIFDDQFSVERPDGSNFTLKIRSTKLEDSAMYFCASTEGGAETQYFGPGTRLLVL.

This clonotype was seen a handful of times. V is TRBV4-1 and J is TRBJ1-2; tentative D call: TRBD1 (6 bases). The V end was cut by 6 bases, the J end by 6 bases, with 26 bases between. The CDR3 is made up of 17 amino acids. The germline V gene encodes CDR1 MGHRA and CDR2 YSYEKL. The chain's CDR3 is CASRFRLRDTRGDGYTF. In DNA, the CDR3 is TGCGCCAGCAGATTCAGACTGCGGGACACTCGCGGGGATGGCTACACCTTC.

The chain combines TRBV12-3 or TRBV12-4 with TRBJ1-5, with D perhaps matching TRBD1 (5 bases). CDR3 length: 17 residues. V was pared by 6 bases and J by 2 bases, with 20 bases between. The CDR3 region is CASREGTYSGGNQPQHF. CDR3 nucleotide sequence: TGTGCCAGCAGGGAGGGGACCTACTCGGGGGGCAATCAGCCCCAGCATTTT.

There are a few counts of this clonotype. V gene TRBV29-1 combines with J gene TRBJ1-2; 7 nucleotides line up with TRBD1. This CDR3 region has 13 residues. Trimming at V came to 0 bases and at J to 7 bases, leaving 5 bases not matched to a gene. CDR1 and CDR2 from the germline V gene are SQVTM and ANQGSEA. CDR3 sequence reads: CSVEDGTVPGYTF. The CDR3 region has the DNA TGCAGCGTTGAAGATGGGACAGTACCTGGCTACACCTTC.

The chain uses TRBV4-1 and TRBJ1-2; D perhaps matches TRBD1 (5 bases). This CDR3 is 13 amino acids long. CDR1 MGHRA and CDR2 YSYEKL come from the germline V gene. V gave up 1 base and J gave up 7 bases, with 10 bases separating them. The CDR3 bases are TGCGCCAGCAGCCAAGGCTCCGACAGTGGCTACACCTTC. Its translation: CASSQGSDSGYTF.

J is TRBJ1-1 and V is TRBV15; perhaps TRBD1 as D (6 bases). The CDR3 has 18 amino acids. Germline V gene data show CDR1 as LNHNV and CDR2 as YYDKDF (reference sequence). The V and J ends lost 1 base and 2 bases respectively, with 20 bases between them. The CDR3 loop reads CATSRVWQGRAKNTEAFF. CDR3 coding DNA: TGTGCCACCAGCAGAGTTTGGCAGGGGAGGGCCAAAAACACTGAAGCTTTCTTT.

This clonotype has just a few counts. The V gene is TRBV7-2, the J gene TRBJ1-2, with TRBD1 as a possible D gene (5 bases). V was trimmed by 4 bases and J by 2 bases, leaving 11 bases between them. Germline V gene lookup returns CDR1 SGHTA and CDR2 FQGNSA. The CDR3 runs 14 residues. In DNA, the CDR3 is TGTGCCAGCAGCTCTGTGCGGGGCAACTATGGCTACACCTTC. This codes for CASSSVRGNYGYTF.

The chain combines TRBV12-3 or TRBV12-4 with TRBJ1-5; 8 bases are a match to TRBD1. V trimming: 5 bases; J trimming: 3 bases; junction bases outside the gene matches: 12. The CDR3 has 17 amino acids. CDR3 in amino acids: CASSPSLGQGDNQPQHF. CDR3 nucleotide sequence: TGTGCCAGCAGTCCTAGCCTCGGACAGGGCGACAATCAGCCCCAGCATTTT.

This chain connects TRBV12-3 or TRBV12-4 to TRBJ1-2; D perhaps matches TRBD1 (6 bases). The CDR3 runs to 14 residues. Trimming pared 2 bases from V and 12 bases from J, leaving 19 bases between. The CDR3 loop reads CASSLTGSGVLDTF. CDR3 DNA sequence: TGTGCCAGCAGTTTAACAGGGTCTGGGGTTTTAGACACCTTC.

This clonotype has just a few counts. The chain carries TRBV28 and TRBJ2-7, with 9 bases that match TRBD1. This CDR3 comprises 15 residues. Per the germline V gene, CDR1 is MDHEN and CDR2 is SYDVKM. Germline trimming cut 7 bases from V and 3 bases from J; bases unmatched to any gene: 10. Here the CDR3 DNA reads TGTGCCAGCACCACTCCGGGACAGGGTTTCTACGAGCAGTACTTC. Residues: CASTTPGQGFYEQYF.

The chain couples TRBV7-2 to TRBJ2-5; D is undetermined. The CDR3 loop spans 14 amino acids. The germline V gene encodes CDR1 SGHTA and CDR2 FQGNSA. The V and J ends lost 5 bases and 4 bases respectively, with 14 bases between them. The DNA for the CDR3 is TGTGCCAGCAGCACTTGGACGCCGCCAGAGACCCAGTACTTC. The encoded protein is CASSTWTPPETQYF.

This clonotype was seen a few times. J is TRBJ2-5 and V is TRBV7-9; no definite D call. The CDR3 covers 13 residues. Germline CDR1 reads SEHNR; CDR2 reads FQNEAQ (reference sequence). Trimming took off 4 bases at V and 7 bases at J, with 13 bases between the two ends. CDR3 in amino acids: CASSSPSVGTQYF. The DNA of the CDR3 is TGTGCCAGCAGCTCCCCGTCCGTTGGGACCCAGTACTTC.

The chain has TRBV11-3 and TRBJ2-3; D possibly matches TRBD1 or TRBD2 (5 bases each). With 4 bases removed from V and 0 bases from J, the gap between germline ends came to 11 bases. The CDR3 is 15 amino acids. The germline V gene has CDR1 SGHNT and CDR2 YENEEA. The CDR3 DNA sequence: TGTGCCAGCAGCTACAGCGGACATAGCACAGATACGCAGTATTTT. Protein sequence: CASSYSGHSTDTQYF.

There are a few counts of this clonotype. The gene calls are TRBV18 and TRBJ1-5; no firm D call. The CDR3 contains 15 residues. Trimming took 3 bases from V and 1 from J, leaving 10 bases between them. Germline V gene sequence: CDR1 KGHSH, CDR2 LQKENI. CDR3 sequence reads: CASSPPDGSNQPQHF. DNA for the CDR3: TGTGCCAGCTCACCTCCAGACGGGAGCAATCAGCCCCAGCATTTT.

This clonotype has more than one count but fewer than ten. The V and J genes are TRBV18 and TRBJ2-2, with D tentatively TRBD1 or TRBD2 (5 bases each). The V end was cut by 5 bases, the J end by 2 bases, with 12 bases between. The CDR3 spans 15 residues. Looked up from germline, CDR1 is KGHSH and CDR2 is LQKENI. CDR3 sequence: CASSSRDRNTGELFF. In nucleotides, the CDR3 is TGTGCCAGCTCATCCCGGGACCGAAACACCGGGGAGCTGTTTTTT.

This clonotype was seen a handful of times. This chain joins TRBV5-1 and TRBJ2-2; TRBD1 aligns across 10 bases. This CDR3 comprises 15 residues. The V and J ends lost 4 bases and 4 bases, in that order; junction bases with no gene match: 4. Germline-derived CDR1 and CDR2 are SGHRS and YFSETQ. In DNA, the CDR3 is TGCGCCAGCAGCCCAGGACAGGGGGGCACCGGGGAGCTGTTTTTT. It specifies CASSPGQGGTGELFF.

This clonotype was counted a few times. The rearrangement uses TRBV28 and TRBJ2-5; TRBD2 matches 7 bases. Germline V gene lookup returns CDR1 MDHEN and CDR2 SYDVKM. Losses at the gene ends were 5 bases for V and 2 bases for J; bases not matched to a gene: 8. This CDR3 has 15 amino acids. The CDR3 reads CASSPQGLSQETQYF. The CDR3 region has the DNA TGTGCCAGCAGTCCCCAGGGACTATCACAAGAGACCCAGTACTTC.

This sequence joins TRBV6-5 and TRBJ1-2, with D unresolved. This CDR3 region has 11 residues. The V gene's germline CDR1 is MNHEY and CDR2 SVGAGI. Trimming left V 8 bases short and J 4 bases short, with 8 bases between. CDR3 loop: CASGRVYGYTF. CDR3 DNA sequence: TGTGCCAGCGGGAGAGTCTATGGCTACACCTTC.